This T cell receptor beta chain was observed in a study of cytomegalovirus exposure and HLA in healthy donors (dated by TCRdb to about 2017). For context, the study as a whole: In an earlier analysis of under 600 of the donors, 250 to 300 Gb of sequence data and roughly 100 million unique TCR beta sequences from about 190 million T cells were reported. Approximately 310 gigabases of sequencing data and roughly 81 million unique TCR sequences made up an early release that covered 500 to 700 HLA-typed donors. The number of donors typed differed by locus, with roughly 629-640 for A, B, C, DRB1 and DQB1, 522 for DQA1, 600 to 610 for DPA1, and approximately 470 for DPB1. Donor age, sex, ethnicity and CMV serostatus were compiled together with the repertoire data. The study combined high-throughput TCR immunosequencing, statistical association of individual TCRs with disease status, and machine learning to predict cytomegalovirus infection status. Of the approximately 400 genotyped donors, 75% to 85% were placed in the genetic ancestry cluster associated with self-reported Caucasian donors. Roughly five DR-DQ haplotypes were handled as single units for association and clustering because linkage in the cohort was strong. Besides the first cohort of 500 to 700 subjects, a separate validation cohort made up of over a hundred different subjects was used. In a later analysis, previously published TCR beta repertoires from about 670 donors were re-analyzed and high-resolution HLA genotyping was added so that TCR occurrence patterns could be studied. The T cell repertoires of several hundred subjects were profiled by immunosequencing and related to cytomegalovirus serostatus. The study aimed to test whether signatures of past pathogen exposure could be identified by cataloging public T cell receptors. On average, about 200,000 unique TCR beta nucleotide sequences were sequenced per donor among several hundred genotyped donors of the cohort, with roughly 19% of those sequences being non-productive. In the later analysis, no new phenotypic data were used to find candidate immune exposures; instead, reliance was placed on TCR beta sequences and their occurrence across donors. To decide whether each TCR beta V gene segment behaved as functional or pseudogenic, an earlier analysis of fewer than 750 of the donors relied on high-throughput TCR beta sequencing. All discovery cohort repertoires had been generated on a single sequencing platform. HLA typing covered class I and class II loci at four-digit resolution. In a later genetic analysis, genome-wide SNP genotypes for 398 of the 666 donors were used, and that subset was treated as a discovery cohort. Here is what the overall study found, with its caveats: Roughly uniform sequencing depth across donors was assumed in presence/absence analyses, although this assumption may not hold. The study listed 150 to 200 TCR beta chains as associated with cytomegalovirus. In a later genetic analysis, a missense DCLRE1C variant was associated with V-gene and J-gene trimming of TCR beta chains, and the association was replicated in an independent cohort. Compared with the 666-donor mean, donors in an Asian-associated ancestry cluster had fewer N-insertions in productive TCRs, according to a later genetic analysis. A later analysis found that TCR association rates varied across HLA loci, with DRB1 alleles showing the most associated TCRs and HLA-C alleles the fewest. Because counts were too low, roughly 17 rarely observed V segments, including chromosome 9 orphons, were left out of the earlier analysis of about 500 of the donors. A further reported finding was that TCR beta sequences accurately predicted the HLA-A and HLA-B alleles for most subjects in the first cohort. In a later analysis, about 16,000 TCR beta sequences were associated with specific HLA alleles at a false discovery rate of 0.05. In a later analysis, several top co-occurrence clusters were reported to appear linked to parvovirus B19, influenza, CMV and Epstein-Barr virus. Cytomegalovirus status was reported to be diagnosed by the classifier with high specificity and sensitivity in both the original and validation cohorts. Broadly in line with IMGT annotations, most TCR beta V segments showed up in productive rearrangements about 87% or about 30% of the time in an earlier analysis of 450 to 600 of the donors. A cluster of highly shared sequence variants was judged likely to represent a technical artifact of the sequencing pipeline. Linkage disequilibrium might explain the correlated functional status among segregating V segments, but an unknown experimental factor could not be ruled out. In a later analysis, HLA-associated TCR beta chains were found to be more clonally expanded and to have lower generation probabilities than equally common non-associated chains. The 87-base-pair reads could not distinguish some IMGT-functional V segments, including TRBV6-2 and TRBV6-3, so those segments were excluded. A few of the identified cytomegalovirus-associated TCR beta chains were confirmed in vitro to be specific for cytomegalovirus antigens. The authors suggested that the approach could potentially be generalized to other disease states and immunological phenotypes. This cohort had only TCR beta chains sequenced, and the lack of alpha or paired-chain data limited which features could be detected. For the cohort, immune exposure information was limited to CMV serostatus. Most TCR sequences were observed very rarely across donors, whereas some public TCRs were present in many individuals. Most CMV-associated TCR beta chains appeared to be HLA-restricted in a later analysis, and the HLA associations seemed to be driven largely by CMV exposure. When HLA alleles, especially DR and DQ, strongly co-occurred, TCR associations were difficult to assign to individual alleles. Because HLA typing was missing for some donors at each locus, association tests included only the typed subset.

The cohort comprised around 700 healthy bone marrow donors. All cohort members were sampled while nominally healthy, although unrecorded immune exposures were likely present. The donor was CMV seropositive and was included in the group of almost 300 seropositive cohort members. A peripheral blood sample was collected from each donor, and TCR beta sequencing was performed on peripheral blood mononuclear cells. The Qiagen DNeasy Blood Extraction Kit was used to extract genomic DNA from the blood cell samples. The junction shows trimming of 5 bases on V and 7 bases on J, and the gene matches do not reach 8 bases of it. For CDR1 and CDR2, the germline V gene lists MNHNS and SASEGT. Including cysteine and phenylalanine, the CDR3 has 14 amino acids. Of the read, only the CDR3 DNA is kept; its 42 bases are in frame from base 1. The receptor library was made with the immunoSEQ multiplex PCR assay. For the multiplex PCR, a mixture combining 60 forward primers for TCR Vbeta segments and 13 reverse primers for TCR Jbeta segments was used. A multiplex PCR assay on genomic DNA amplified the CDR3 region of rearranged TCR beta genes. The Illumina HiSeq System was used to sequence the amplified TCR beta libraries as 87-base-pair reads. The original pipeline was this. Across the 670 or so repertoires, a later analysis counted approximately 75 million unique TCR beta chains, 8.5 million to 12 million of which were shared by at least two donors. Raw reads were error-corrected and collapsed into unique sequences by a nearest-neighbor algorithm in which closely related sequences were merged to remove PCR and sequencing errors. To assign V, D and J gene segments, CDR3 sequences were aligned to IMGT reference sequences. For a sequence to be retained, a match of at least six nucleotides to both a V gene segment and a J gene segment was required. Rearrangements were classified as productive when the CDR3 lacked stop codons and remained in frame with V and J, and all other rearrangements were classified as non-productive. CDR3 was defined by IMGT convention, running from the second conserved V-encoded cysteine to the conserved J-encoded phenylalanine. In an earlier analysis of more than 550 of the donors, sequences lacking an unambiguous match to a single V gene segment were excluded. An earlier analysis of a few hundred of the donors classified V segments as functional when productive rearrangements were above 56.7% and as segregating when the standard deviation between donors was above 5%. A statistical classification framework was built for diagnosing cytomegalovirus status from the catalog of TCR beta chain sequences. In a later analysis, TCR nucleotide sequences were compared against IMGT/GENE-DB human TR gene sequences so that V and J genes could be assigned. Using the TCRdist pipeline, a later analysis assigned CDR3 sequences along with most-parsimonious VDJ recombination scenarios. A later analysis defined each TCR beta chain by its CDR3 amino acid sequence plus V-gene family, and excluded reads lacking a unique V-gene family. To address suspected cross-contamination and a sequencing artifact, a later analysis removed around 600 highly shared, low-generation-probability nucleotide sequences. A later analysis calculated a clonal expansion index for each public chain from normalized within-repertoire ranks of inferred template counts. In a later analysis, generation probabilities were computed with a VDJ recombination model fitted to out-of-frame rearrangements, and the resulting probabilities were checked against IGoR. In a later analysis, hypergeometric tests were used to score TCR-TCR, TCR-HLA and TCR-CMV co-occurrence, with a repertoire-size bias correction applied to TCR pairs. A later analysis estimated false discovery rates by permuting HLA or CMV assignments 20 times. In a later analysis, co-occurring TCRs were grouped with DBSCAN, and TCRdist sequence similarity was added when clustering was performed within HLA-allele-positive subsets. For co-occurrence clustering, repertoires with fewer than 30,000 or more than 120,000 public chains were excluded, along with roughly five repertoires with anomalous nucleotide sharing. TCRdb provides this immuneACCESS table in a form limited to in-frame rearrangements. Some clones are lacking; in checked studies, under half of them reflect an unresolved V gene, and why the rest are absent is not known. The DNA was the basis for D and trimming; V, J and clone size are from that table. This sample is represented by 50,000 to 70,000 clones; roughly 74% of them were singletons. The ten largest clones represent less than 35% of the sample.

Notes on this clone: Its cognate antigen has yet to be identified. Base quality data are lacking; no much larger clone is found one base away.

Sequencing used PBMCs. This clonotype was sampled from a man aged 35 to 55 in good health and CMV-seropositive. The receptor chain draws on TRBV6-1 and TRBJ1-1; 9 middle bases align to TRBD1. The DNA sequence is as follows: TGTGCCAGCAGTAGGACAGGGGAAGGGATTGAAGCTTTCTTT. Translated, this gives CASSRTGEGIEAFF.